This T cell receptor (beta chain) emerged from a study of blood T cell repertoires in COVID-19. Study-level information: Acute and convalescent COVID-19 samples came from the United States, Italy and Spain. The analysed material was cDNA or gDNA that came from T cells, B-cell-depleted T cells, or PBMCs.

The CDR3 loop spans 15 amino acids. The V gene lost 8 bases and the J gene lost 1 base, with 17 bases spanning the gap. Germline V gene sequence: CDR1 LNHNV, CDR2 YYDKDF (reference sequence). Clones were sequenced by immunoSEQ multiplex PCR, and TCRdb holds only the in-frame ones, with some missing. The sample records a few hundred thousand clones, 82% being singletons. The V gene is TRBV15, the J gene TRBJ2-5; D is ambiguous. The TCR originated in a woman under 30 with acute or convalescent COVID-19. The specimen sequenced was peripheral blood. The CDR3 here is CATLGSNSLQETQYF. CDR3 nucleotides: TGTGCCACCTTAGGTTCAAACAGTCTCCAAGAGACCCAGTACTTC.